This TCR beta chain was captured by sequencing in a study of human T cells and chemical hapten exposure. Across the whole study: 2% DPC was applied to around 2 cm by around 2 cm of upper inner arm skin for sensitization. All patients underwent weekly scalp dosing with diphenylcyclopropenone for the full roughly 25-week study. After 6 days, upper back 0.01% DPC patch tests were scored. Study results and caveats: TCRs whose frequency exceeded 1 in 1000 remained the same following DPC sensitization.

TCRdb reanalysed the RACE reads using MiXCR and keeps one entry per CDR3 protein. The sample lists some 150,000 distinct CDR3 sequences, about 10% seen once, with 1.2% to 1.5% in the top ten. CDR1 is DFQATT and CDR2 is SNEGSKA in the germline V gene (reference sequence). The CDR3 covers 13 residues. The germline V and J ends were trimmed by 2 bases and 7 bases, with 15 bases remaining between them. In the case of this clonotype: No antigen is known for it.

Time point in this sample: patch test 2, 6 weeks after DPC sensitization. The treatment here: therapeutic diphenylcyclopropenone sensitization with weekly scalp DPC. The V and J genes are TRBV20-1 and TRBJ2-7; a possible D gene is TRBD2 (6 bases). The sequences come from whole blood, collected in connection with sensitization to the hapten diphenylcyclopropenone (DPC). This receptor was taken from a woman aged 50 to 60 with alopecia areata. Some clones in this sample may be carry-over from other donors' samples. The CDR3 protein is CSARIPGVREQYF. CDR3 DNA sequence: TGCAGTGCTAGAATCCCGGGAGTGAGGGAGCAGTACTTC.